This entry describes one TCR beta chain. The repertoire was sequenced with immunoSEQ multiplex PCR; TCRdb's copy has only in-frame clones and lacks some. The data show some 200,000 clones, about 87% seen once. The germline gives CDR1 KGHDR, CDR2 SFDVKD. The CDR3 extends over 15 amino acids. Germline trimming cut 2 bases from V and 6 bases from J; bases unmatched to any gene: 3. The sample comes from a study of blood T cell repertoires in COVID-19. Assignments of participants to cohorts depended upon their own reported clinical history. This receptor was taken from a woman aged 30 to 39 who had recovered from COVID-19. V and J are TRBV24-1 and TRBJ2-1; 10 bases agree with TRBD1. Sequencing input: PBMCs or T cells enriched from blood (not recorded which). The CDR3 loop reads CATSDSGTGVNEQFF. The DNA of the CDR3 is TGTGCCACCAGTGATTCCGGGACAGGGGTCAATGAGCAGTTCTTC.